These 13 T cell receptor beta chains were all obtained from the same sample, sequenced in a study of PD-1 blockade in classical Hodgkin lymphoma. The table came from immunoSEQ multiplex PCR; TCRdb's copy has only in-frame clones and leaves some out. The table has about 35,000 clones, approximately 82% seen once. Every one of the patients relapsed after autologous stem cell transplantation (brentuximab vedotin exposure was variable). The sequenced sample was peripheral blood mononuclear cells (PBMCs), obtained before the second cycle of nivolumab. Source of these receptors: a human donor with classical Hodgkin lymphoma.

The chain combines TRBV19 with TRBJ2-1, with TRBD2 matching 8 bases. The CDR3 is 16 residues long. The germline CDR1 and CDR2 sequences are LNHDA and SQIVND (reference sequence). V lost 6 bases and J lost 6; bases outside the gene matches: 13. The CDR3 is CASSGPGTSGGNEQFF. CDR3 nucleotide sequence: TGTGCCAGTAGCGGGCCAGGGACTAGTGGCGGCAATGAGCAGTTCTTC.

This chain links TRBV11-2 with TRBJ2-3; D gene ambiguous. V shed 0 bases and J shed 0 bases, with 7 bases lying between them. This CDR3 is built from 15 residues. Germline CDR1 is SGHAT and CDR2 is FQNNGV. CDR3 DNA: TGTGCCAGCAGCTTAGACGGCAGAAGCACAGATACGCAGTATTTT. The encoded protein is CASSLDGRSTDTQYF.

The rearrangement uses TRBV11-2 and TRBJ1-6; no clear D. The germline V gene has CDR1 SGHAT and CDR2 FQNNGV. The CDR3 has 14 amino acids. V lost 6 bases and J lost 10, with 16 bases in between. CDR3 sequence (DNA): TGTGCCAGCAGTCGCGGCGGGGTAAACTCACCCCTCCACTTT. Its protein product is CASSRGGVNSPLHF.

DNA of the CDR3: TGCAGCGTTGGGATTGGGACAGGGGTGACCGGGGAGCTGTTTTTT. Translating it yields CSVGIGTGVTGELFF. The V and J genes are TRBV29-1 and TRBJ2-2; 10 nucleotides line up with TRBD1. V dropped 4 bases and J dropped 5; count of bases not matched to a gene: 7. CDR1 SQVTM and CDR2 ANQGSEA come from the germline V gene. This CDR3 has 15 amino acids.

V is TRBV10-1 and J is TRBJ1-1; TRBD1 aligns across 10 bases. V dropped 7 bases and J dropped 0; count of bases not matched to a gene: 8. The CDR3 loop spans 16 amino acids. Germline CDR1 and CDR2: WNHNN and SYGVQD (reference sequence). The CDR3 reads CASTKDRGSMNTEAFF. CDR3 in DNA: TGCGCCAGCACTAAGGACAGGGGGTCAATGAACACTGAAGCTTTCTTT.

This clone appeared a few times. This CDR3 reads CSVELETGLNYGYTF. The CDR3 DNA reads as TGCAGCGTTGAATTAGAGACAGGCCTTAACTATGGCTACACCTTC. The genes are TRBV29-1 and TRBJ1-2, with D perhaps TRBD1 (6 bases). The V gene lost 2 bases and the J gene lost 1 base, with 14 bases spanning the gap. CDR1 is SQVTM, CDR2 ANQGSEA, per germline. The length of the CDR3 is 15 residues.

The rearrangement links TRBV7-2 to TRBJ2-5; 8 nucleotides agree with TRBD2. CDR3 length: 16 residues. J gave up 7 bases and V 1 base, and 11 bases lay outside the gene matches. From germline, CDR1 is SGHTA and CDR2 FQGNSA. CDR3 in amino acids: CASSLVGGGTPGTQYF. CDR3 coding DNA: TGTGCCAGCAGCTTAGTTGGCGGGGGGACCCCTGGGACCCAGTACTTC.

In DNA, the CDR3 is TGTGCCTGGAGTGTTGGCAATCAGCCCCAGCATTTT. Its translation is CAWSVGNQPQHF. This chain joins TRBV30 and TRBJ1-5, with D uncertain. Germline values: CDR1 GTSNPN, CDR2 SVGIG (reference sequence). V gave up 0 bases and J gave up 2 bases, with 2 bases separating them. The CDR3 has 12 amino acids.

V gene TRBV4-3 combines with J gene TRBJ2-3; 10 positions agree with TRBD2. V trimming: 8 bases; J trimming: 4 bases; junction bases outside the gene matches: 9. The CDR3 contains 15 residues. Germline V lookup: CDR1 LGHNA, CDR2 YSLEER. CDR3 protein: CASGLGLAASDTQYF. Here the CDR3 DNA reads TGCGCCAGCGGCCTCGGACTAGCGGCCTCAGATACGCAGTATTTT.

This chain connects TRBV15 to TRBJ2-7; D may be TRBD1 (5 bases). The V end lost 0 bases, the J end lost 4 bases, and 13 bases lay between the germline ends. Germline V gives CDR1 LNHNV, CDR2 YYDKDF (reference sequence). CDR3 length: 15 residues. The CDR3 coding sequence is TGTGCCACCAGCAGAGACCCAGGGAAAGGTTACGAGCAGTACTTC. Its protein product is CATSRDPGKGYEQYF.

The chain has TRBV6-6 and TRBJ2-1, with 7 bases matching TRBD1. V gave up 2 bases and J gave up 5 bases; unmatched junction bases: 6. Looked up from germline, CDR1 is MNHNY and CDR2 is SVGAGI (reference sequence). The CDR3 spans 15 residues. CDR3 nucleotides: TGTGCCAGCAGTTACGAACACAGGGGAGACAATGAGCAGTTCTTC. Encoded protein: CASSYEHRGDNEQFF.

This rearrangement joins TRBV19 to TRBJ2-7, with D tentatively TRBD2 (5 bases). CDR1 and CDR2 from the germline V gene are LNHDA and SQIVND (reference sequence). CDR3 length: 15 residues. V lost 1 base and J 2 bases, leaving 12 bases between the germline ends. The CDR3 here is CASSIGADLAYEQYF. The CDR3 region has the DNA TGTGCCAGTAGTATAGGGGCGGACTTAGCCTACGAGCAGTACTTC.

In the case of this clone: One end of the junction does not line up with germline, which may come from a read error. The CDR3 sequence is CTSSHRGFGNEQFF. DNA of the CDR3: TGTACCAGTAGTCACAGGGGGTTCGGGAATGAGCAGTTCTTC. This chain joins TRBV19 and TRBJ2-1; 8 nucleotides line up with TRBD1. Germline CDR1 LNHDA, CDR2 SQIVND (reference sequence). The CDR3 extends over 14 amino acids.